Below are 15 T cell receptor beta chains sequenced from a single sample in a study of cytomegalovirus exposure and HLA in healthy donors. Primers for the PCR totalled 60 Vbeta and 13 Jbeta. TCRdb keeps only in-frame clones here, not all; method: immunoSEQ multiplex PCR. The data contain fewer than 250,000 clones, about 85% of them singletons. Sequencing was carried out using PBMCs. Receptors originate from a human donor in good health.

This chain links TRBV7-8 with TRBJ2-1, with 8 bases matching TRBD2. CDR1 and CDR2 (germline): SGHVS, FQNEAQ. Trimming at V came to 2 bases and at J to 5 bases, leaving 8 bases not matched to a gene. The CDR3 contains 16 residues. The CDR3 nucleotides are TGTGCCAGCAGCTTATCTCCAGCGGGAGAGGACAATGAGCAGTTCTTC. Translation gives CASSLSPAGEDNEQFF.

V gene TRBV6-1 combines with J gene TRBJ2-7; maybe TRBD2 (6 bases). Germline V gene data show CDR1 as MNHNS and CDR2 as SASEGT. This CDR3 region has 15 residues. V was pared by 5 bases and J by 4 bases, with 18 bases between. Written as DNA, the CDR3 is TGTGCCAGCAGTACGTTCGGGGGAGGAGGTTACGAGCAGTACTTC. The encoded protein is CASSTFGGGGYEQYF.

This rearrangement joins TRBV1 to TRBJ2-5; no DNA check was done on the table's D call, TRBD1. TRBV1 is flagged as a pseudogene. This CDR3 spans 15 amino acids. In nucleotides, the CDR3 is TGCACCAGCAGCCGACGACAGGGGGCGGGGGAGACCCAGTACTTC. Translating it yields CTSSRRQGAGETQYF.

This clone was recorded once. CDR3 nucleotides: TGTGCCAGCAGAAAGGACGGGGAAAGCACAGATACGCAGTATTTT. It encodes CASRKDGESTDTQYF. The chain couples TRBV7-9 to TRBJ2-3; D is possibly TRBD2 (5 bases). Germline lookup yields CDR1 SEHNR and CDR2 FQNEAQ (reference sequence). This CDR3 comprises 15 residues. Between the trimmed V and J ends, which lost 6 bases and 0 bases, there was a span of 13 bases.

CDR3 sequence (DNA): TGTGCCAGCAGCGTAGCGCCCCTAGCGGGACTGGGGGAGCAGTTCTTC. Protein sequence: CASSVAPLAGLGEQFF. The chain has TRBV9 and TRBJ2-1; TRBD2 matches 9 bases. CDR3 length: 16 residues. The V gene's germline CDR1 is SGDLS and CDR2 YYNGEE. The J segment lost 10 bases and the V segment lost 0 bases, leaving 11 bases of the junction unmatched.

J is TRBJ1-1 and V is TRBV5-6; 9 bases agree with TRBD1. CDR1 and CDR2 (germline): SGHDT, YYEEEE. The CDR3 has 14 amino acids. With V trimmed by 4 bases and J by 1 base, 2 bases remained unmatched. The CDR3 region has the DNA TGTGCCAGCAGCGGGACAGGGAGGAACACTGAAGCTTTCTTT. Amino acids: CASSGTGRNTEAFF.

This clone was recorded only once. This rearrangement joins TRBV4-1 to TRBJ1-2, with a weak D call TRBD1 (6 bases). Germline values: CDR1 MGHRA, CDR2 YSYEKL. The length of the CDR3 is 16 residues. V gave up 1 base and J gave up 0 bases, with 12 bases separating them. Here the CDR3 DNA reads TGCGCCAGCAGCCAAGTACAGGGTTTTGCTAACTATGGCTACACCTTC. As protein: CASSQVQGFANYGYTF.

The rearrangement joins TRBV7-6 to TRBJ2-3, with 9 bases aligning to TRBD2. Trimming took 5 bases from V and 2 from J; bases not matched to a gene: 5. The CDR3 totals 15 residues. Germline V lookup: CDR1 SGHVS, CDR2 FNYEAQ. CDR3 loop: CASSPAGGATDTQYF. The CDR3 DNA is TGTGCCAGCAGCCCAGCGGGAGGAGCCACAGATACGCAGTATTTT.

This chain connects TRBV4-2 to TRBJ1-2; D may be TRBD1 (5 bases). Germline V gives CDR1 LGHNA, CDR2 YNFKEQ. V was shortened by 4 bases and J by 3 bases, with 12 bases between the two germline ends. The CDR3 consists of 14 residues. In DNA form, the CDR3 reads TGTGCCAGCAGCCCTTTGGGGCGGTACTATGGCTACACCTTC. It yields the protein CASSPLGRYYGYTF.

The chain couples TRBV5-4 to TRBJ1-1, with D perhaps TRBD1 (5 bases). The germline V gene has CDR1 SGHNT and CDR2 YYREEE (reference sequence). Trimming stripped 4 bases from V and 2 bases from J, with 9 bases between. CDR3 length equals 13 residues. The CDR3, as DNA: TGTGCCAGCAGCAAAGGGGTTAACACTGAAGCTTTCTTT. This gives the protein CASSKGVNTEAFF.

This chain connects TRBV10-3 to TRBJ1-4; D not certain. V was cut by 2 bases and J by 2 bases, with 9 bases left in between. The CDR3 runs 15 residues. Germline V gives CDR1 ENHRY, CDR2 SYGVKD. CDR3 sequence (DNA): TGTGCCATCAGTGAGGGACTAGGTACTAATGAAAAACTGTTTTTT. Translation gives CAISEGLGTNEKLFF.

The chain employs TRBV15 and TRBJ1-1; 9 positions agree with TRBD1. With 3 bases clipped from V and 4 bases from J, the junction kept 3 bases outside the gene matches. CDR1 and CDR2 (germline): LNHNV, YYDKDF (reference sequence). The CDR3 covers 14 residues. The CDR3 DNA reads TGTGCCACCAGCAGCGGACAGGGGAGCACTGAAGCTTTCTTT. This sequence encodes CATSSGQGSTEAFF.

The gene calls are TRBV2 and TRBJ2-1; the match to TRBD2 covers 11 bases. From germline, CDR1 is SNHLY and CDR2 FYNNEI. There are 16 residues in the CDR3. Unmatched junction bases numbered 4, after V lost 4 bases and J lost 2 bases. CDR3 loop: CASSGLAGGAYNEQFF. For the CDR3, the DNA is TGTGCCAGCAGTGGGCTAGCGGGAGGAGCCTACAATGAGCAGTTCTTC.

This sequence joins TRBV9 and TRBJ1-1, with D uncertain. The length of the CDR3 is 14 residues. The ends were cut back, 0 bases at V and 0 bases at J, with 6 bases in the middle. CDR1 SGDLS and CDR2 YYNGEE come from the germline V gene. The CDR3 loop is CASSVEQLNTEAFF. CDR3 nucleotide sequence: TGTGCCAGCAGCGTAGAACAGCTGAACACTGAAGCTTTCTTT.

The genes are TRBV5-4 and TRBJ1-3, with D maybe TRBD1 (6 bases). V was clipped by 0 bases and J by 7 bases, with 17 bases between them. Germline CDR1 is SGHNT and CDR2 is YYREEE (reference sequence). The CDR3 extends over 16 amino acids. This CDR3 is CASSLEGSDRYNTIYF. DNA for the CDR3: TGTGCCAGCAGCTTGGAAGGATCGGACAGATATAACACCATATATTTT. The full variable domain, in which reference TRBV5-4 and TRBJ1-3 provide the parts outside the CDR3, is ETGVTQSPTHLIKTRGQQVTLRCSSQSGHNTVSWYQQALGQGPQFIFQYYREEENGRGNFPPRFSGLQFPNYSSELNVNALELDDSALYLCASSLEGSDRYNTIYFGEGSWLTVV.